These 4 T cell receptor beta chains were sequenced from one sample in a study of shared clonotypes between healthy human individuals. The method was immunoSEQ multiplex PCR; TCRdb's version includes in-frame clones alone and lacks a portion of them. The repertoire consists of more than 2 million clones, with around 95% occurring once and the leading ten covering less than 0.15%. Sequenced input: naive CD4+ T cells sorted from blood. Subset here: CD45RA+ positively selected. All receptors derive from a man aged 18 to 29 in good health.

The chain couples TRBV5-4 to TRBJ1-1, with TRBD1 identical over 10 bases. Germline CDR1 is SGHNT and CDR2 is YYREEE (reference sequence). The J segment lost 5 bases and the V segment lost 2 bases, leaving 3 bases of the junction unmatched. This CDR3 region has 14 residues. In nucleotides, the CDR3 is TGTGCCAGCAGCTTCGACAGGGGGCATACTGAAGCTTTCTTT. This sequence encodes CASSFDRGHTEAFF.

The chain combines TRBV5-6 with TRBJ2-7; D is unclear. This CDR3 has 12 residues. V lost 7 bases and J lost 3, with 11 bases in between. CDR1 is SGHDT and CDR2 is YYEEEE in the germline V gene. This chain's CDR3 is CASRSSLYEQYF. The CDR3, as DNA: TGTGCCAGCCGCAGTTCGCTCTACGAGCAGTACTTC. Looking up the rest from reference TRBV5-6 and TRBJ2-7 gives the full variable domain: DAGVTQSPTHLIKTRGQQVTLRCSPKSGHDTVSWYQQALGQGPQFIFQYYEEEERQRGNFPDRFSGHQFPNYSSELNVNALLLGDSALYLCASRSSLYEQYFGPGTRLTVT.

The chain couples TRBV2 to TRBJ2-5; 11 positions match TRBD2. V was clipped by 8 bases and J by 5 bases; unmatched bases: 1. The germline V gene encodes CDR1 SNHLY and CDR2 FYNNEI. There are 12 residues in the CDR3. CDR3 in amino acids: CASVAGGETQYF. The CDR3, as DNA: TGTGCCAGCGTAGCGGGGGGGGAGACCCAGTACTTC. The full variable domain, rest sourced from reference TRBV2 and TRBJ2-5, is EPEVTQTPSHQVTQMGQEVILRCVPISNHLYFYWYRQILGQKVEFLVSFYNNEISEKSEIFDDQFSVERPDGSNFTLKIRSTKLEDSAMYFCASVAGGETQYFGPGTRLLVL.

This chain joins TRBV10-3 and TRBJ1-2, with a possible D match to TRBD1 (5 bases). The germline V and J ends were trimmed by 4 bases and 0 bases, with 12 bases remaining between them. This CDR3 has 15 residues. In germline, CDR1 is ENHRY, CDR2 SYGVKD. CDR3 region: CAISVWDGPNYGYTF. In DNA form, the CDR3 reads TGTGCCATCAGTGTCTGGGACGGCCCTAACTATGGCTACACCTTC.